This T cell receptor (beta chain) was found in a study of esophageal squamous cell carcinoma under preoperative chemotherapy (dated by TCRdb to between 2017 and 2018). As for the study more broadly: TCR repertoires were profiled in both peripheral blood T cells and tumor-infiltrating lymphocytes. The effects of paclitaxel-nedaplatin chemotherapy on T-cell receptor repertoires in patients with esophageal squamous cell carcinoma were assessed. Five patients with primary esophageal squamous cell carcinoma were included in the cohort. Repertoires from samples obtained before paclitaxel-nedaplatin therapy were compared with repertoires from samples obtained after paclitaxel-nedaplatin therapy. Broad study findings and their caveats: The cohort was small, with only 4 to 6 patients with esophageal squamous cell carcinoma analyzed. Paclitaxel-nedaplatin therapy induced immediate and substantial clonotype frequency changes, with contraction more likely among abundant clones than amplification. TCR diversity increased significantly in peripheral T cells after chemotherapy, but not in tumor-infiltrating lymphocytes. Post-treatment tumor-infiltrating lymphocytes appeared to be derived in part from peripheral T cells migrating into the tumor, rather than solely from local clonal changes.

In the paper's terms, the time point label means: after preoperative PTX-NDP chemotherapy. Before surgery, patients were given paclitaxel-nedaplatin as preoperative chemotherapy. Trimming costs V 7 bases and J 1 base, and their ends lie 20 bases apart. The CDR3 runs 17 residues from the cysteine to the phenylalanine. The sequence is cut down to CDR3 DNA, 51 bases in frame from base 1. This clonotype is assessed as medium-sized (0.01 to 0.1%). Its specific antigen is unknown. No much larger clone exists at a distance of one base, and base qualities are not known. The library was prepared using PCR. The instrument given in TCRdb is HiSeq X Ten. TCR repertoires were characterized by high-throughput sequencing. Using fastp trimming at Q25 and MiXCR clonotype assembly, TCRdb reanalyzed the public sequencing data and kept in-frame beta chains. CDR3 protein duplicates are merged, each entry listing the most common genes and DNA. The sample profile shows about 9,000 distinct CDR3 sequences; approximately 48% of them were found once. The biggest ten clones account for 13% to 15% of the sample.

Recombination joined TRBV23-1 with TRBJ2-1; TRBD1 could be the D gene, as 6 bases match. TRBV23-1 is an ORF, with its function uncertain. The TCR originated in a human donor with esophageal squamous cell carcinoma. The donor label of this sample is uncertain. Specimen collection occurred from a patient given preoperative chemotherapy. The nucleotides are TGCGCCAGCACCACGGGACACCCGGGGAGATCCTACAATGAGCAGTTCTTC. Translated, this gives CASTTGHPGRSYNEQFF.